This TCR beta chain appears in the sequencing data of a study of blood T cell repertoires in COVID-19. Study summary: COVID-19 samples from acute and convalescent phases originated in the United States, Italy and Spain.

The repertoire was sequenced with immunoSEQ multiplex PCR; TCRdb's copy has only in-frame clones and lacks some. This sample yields fewer than 300,000 clones, of which roughly nine tenths are seen a single time; 2.2% belongs to the top ten. This CDR3 spans 13 amino acids. CDR1 SGHVS and CDR2 FQNEAQ come from the germline V gene. V was trimmed by 3 bases and J by 3 bases, leaving 9 bases between them. The TCR was taken from a woman in her 30s with COVID-19, enrolled during active disease. Sequencing was done on a sample of peripheral blood. V gene TRBV7-8 combines with J gene TRBJ2-7; D is uncertain. CDR3 sequence: CASSLETGYEQYF. CDR3 sequence (DNA): TGTGCCAGCAGCTTGGAAACGGGCTACGAGCAGTACTTC.